The clone carrying this T cell receptor beta chain was counted a single time. The target antigen is unknown. The CDR3 contains 14 residues. Germline CDR1 and CDR2: MDHEN and SYDVKM. Trimming took 5 bases from V and 5 from J; bases not matched to a gene: 3. TCRdb keeps only in-frame clones here, not all; method: immunoSEQ multiplex PCR. The sample holds about 2,500 clones, about 37% seen once. The sample comes from a study of T cells in localized non-small cell lung cancer. Findings of the study overall: There was an association of higher blood T cell density with longer overall survival.

The source of this sequence is a male donor aged 60 or over with stage I lung adenocarcinoma. V is TRBV28 and J is TRBJ2-1; 10 nucleotides align to TRBD2. The sample in question was normal lung tissue next to the tumor, obtained before any cancer treatment. CDR3 coding DNA: TGTGCCAGCAGTGAAGCGGGGGGGCACAATGAGCAGTTCTTC. Its translation: CASSEAGGHNEQFF.